This T cell receptor beta chain is from a study of blood T cell repertoires in COVID-19 (dated by TCRdb to 2019 to 2021). For the wider study: Samples covering the acute and convalescent phases of COVID-19 were provided by collaborators in the United States, Italy and Spain. The prospective study material was composed of cDNA or gDNA derived from T cells, B-cell-depleted T cells, or PBMCs. The dataset comprised deeply sampled blood TCRbeta repertoires from subjects exposed to, actively infected with, or recovered from COVID-19. A freely available public database, intended as a resource for researchers studying the immune response to SARS-CoV-2, is where the repertoires were released. Samples came from the ongoing ImmuneRACE study (first 160 participants) plus 1,254 subjects from 6 global collaborators. Nearly every sample came with metadata listing a de-identified subject ID, COVID-19 status, age in years and sex. HLA class I and class II types, where available, came from metadata supplied by the sample provider rather than from assay-based typing. Study-wide conclusions, independent of this receptor: The quantity of clinical and demographic metadata differed by source and by participant and was supplied without curation.

The immunoSEQ Assay, a bias-controlled multiplex PCR, was used to amplify TCRbeta CDR3 regions from genomic DNA. The source study handled its data this way. The number of nucleated cells in each sample was estimated by amplification of reference gene primers within the assay. Sequence reads were collapsed and filtered to measure the absolute abundance of every unique TCRbeta CDR3 rearrangement. Productive Simpson clonality was computed per sample as the square root of Simpson's diversity index over productive rearrangements. TCRdb's version of the immuneACCESS table is confined to in-frame rearrangements and falls short of the full clone set. An unresolved V gene accounts for under half of the shortfall where checked; the remainder is of unknown origin. The DNA gave D and trimming, while V, J and clone size come from that table. This sample comprises a few hundred thousand clones, roughly 80% of them detected only once. The ten largest clones take up just under 7.5% of the sample.

Collaborating institutions collected whole blood in K2EDTA tubes following their own protocols. For TCRbeta analysis, collaborator samples were shipped as frozen whole blood, as isolated PBMCs, or as DNA extracted from either sample type. In regard to this clone: Its recognized antigen is unknown. Base qualities are missing; no much larger clone stands one base away.

This receptor was taken from a woman between 45 and 60 years old with acute or convalescent COVID-19. The sample was peripheral blood.

The CDR3 has the sequence CASSRTSGIGRNEQFF. The sequenced DNA is TGTGCCAGCTCCCGGACTAGCGGGATAGGGCGGAATGAGCAGTTCTTC. The rearranged chain carries TRBV18 and TRBJ2-1, with 12 central nucleotides matching TRBD2. Trimming takes 6 bases off V and 7 bases off J; junction bases not matched to a gene: 10. CDR1 and CDR2, looked up from the germline V gene, are KGHSH and LQKENI. The CDR3 covers 16 residues, taking in both the cysteine and the phenylalanine. Of all the DNA, just the CDR3 is kept, 48 bases in frame from base 1.